The next 15 T cell receptor beta chains were all read from a single sample in a study of molecular identifiers for immune sequencing clone quantification. TCRdb used MiXCR to reprocess the PCR reads, holding one entry per CDR3 protein. The table shows around 300,000 distinct CDR3 sequences, with over 20% occurring only once. The specimen sequenced was naive CD8+ T cells from blood, with Jurkat cell RNA spiked in. Subset reported: FACS-sorted CD8+CD4-CCR7+CD45RA+ naive T cells. The receptors were sampled from a human donor in good health. Some libraries in this study had Jurkat cell RNA spiked in.

The CDR3, as DNA: TGTGCCAGCAGGAAGAGAGGGGTCAACGAGCAGTACTTC. Translated, it gives CASRKRGVNEQYF. This chain uses TRBV27 with TRBJ2-7, with D perhaps being TRBD1 or TRBD2 (5 bases each). Germline V gene sequence: CDR1 MNHEY, CDR2 SMNVEV (reference sequence). The CDR3 consists of 13 residues. Deletions cut 6 bases from V and 5 bases from J, with 14 bases between.

The sample holds a few counts of this clonotype. The J gene is TRBJ2-5, the V gene TRBV7-2, with 12 bases fitting TRBD1. CDR3 length: 15 amino acids. With V trimmed by 5 bases and J by 5 bases, 6 bases remained unmatched. CDR1 and CDR2 from the germline V gene are SGHTA and FQGNSA. This CDR3 is CASSIGTGGAETQYF. The CDR3 DNA sequence: TGTGCCAGCAGCATAGGGACAGGGGGCGCCGAGACCCAGTACTTC. The full variable domain, its missing parts supplied by reference TRBV7-2 and TRBJ2-5, is GAGVSQSPSNKVTEKGKDVELRCDPISGHTALYWYRQSLGQGLEFLIYFQGNSAPDKSGLPSDRFSAERTGGSVSTLTIQRTQQEDSAVYLCASSIGTGGAETQYFGPGTRLLVL.

With respect to this clonotype: Mismatch with germline at one junction end may stem from a read error. This sequence joins TRBV30 and TRBJ2-1, with D possibly matching TRBD2 (6 bases). CDR3 length: 14 amino acids. Germline assignment: CDR1 GTSNPN and CDR2 SVGIG (reference sequence). Here the CDR3 DNA reads TGTGCCGGGGACTTACTAAGCTCCTACAATGCGCAGTTCTTC. Residues: CAGDLLSSYNAQFF.

With respect to this clonotype: As the CDR3 is not closed by the conserved phenylalanine or tryptophan, this likely results from a read error. This chain links TRBV19 with TRBJ1-4; unclear D gene. Trimming removed 3 bases at V and 0 bases at J, with 5 bases between. Germline loops: CDR1 LNHDA, CDR2 SQIVND (reference sequence). The CDR3 covers 14 residues. The CDR3 bases are TGTGCCAGTAGTATCGGGGCAACTAATGAAAAACTGTTTTGT. Amino acids: CASSIGATNEKLFC.

This chain uses TRBV29-1 with TRBJ2-7; no clear D gene. The CDR3 length is 13 residues. Germline CDR1 is SQVTM and CDR2 is ANQGSEA. Trimming shortened V by 4 bases and J by 3 bases, and 13 bases separated the two germline ends. In DNA form, the CDR3 reads TGCAGCGTTGGAAGAGGCGGTTACTACGAGCAGTACTTC. Protein sequence: CSVGRGGYYEQYF.

This clonotype appeared a single time. An end of the junction differs from the germline gene, which may be a read error. The rearrangement links TRBV5-3 to TRBJ2-5; 7 bases fit TRBD2. TRBV5-3 is known as an ORF, though its function is uncertain. This CDR3 region has 18 residues. CDR3 nucleotide sequence: TGTGCCAGCAGCTTGTTCGGGGGGTCGGGAGGCCACCAAGAGACCCAGCACTTC. It yields the protein CASSLFGGSGGHQETQHF.

This clonotype was recorded many times. The chain uses TRBV24-1 and TRBJ2-1, with D hard to call. CDR1 is KGHDR, CDR2 SFDVKD, per germline. The V end lost 1 base, the J end lost 4 bases, and 1 base lay between the germline ends. CDR3 length: 12 residues. Written as DNA, the CDR3 is TGTGCCACCAGTGATTTTTACAATGAGCAGTTCTTC. This translates into CATSDFYNEQFF.

V usage is TRBV20-1 and J usage is TRBJ2-5, with 9 nucleotides matching TRBD2. Unmatched junction bases numbered 14, after V lost 5 bases and J lost 7 bases. The CDR3 length is 15 residues. The germline CDR1 and CDR2 sequences are DFQATT and SNEGSKA (reference sequence). CDR3 loop: CSASPRLAGKGTQYF. The CDR3 DNA follows: TGCAGTGCTTCCCCCCGGCTAGCGGGGAAAGGGACCCAGTACTTC.

This clonotype was seen many times. This chain joins TRBV7-8 and TRBJ2-7; 8 positions agree with TRBD2. This CDR3 is built from 14 residues. The V and J ends lost 5 bases and 4 bases, in that order; junction bases with no gene match: 7. Germline-derived CDR1 and CDR2 are SGHVS and FQNEAQ. This CDR3 is CASSRGTGGYEQYF. DNA for the CDR3: TGTGCCAGCAGCCGTGGGACGGGAGGGTACGAGCAGTACTTC.

In its sample, this clonotype was seen a few times. This chain joins TRBV6-5 and TRBJ2-5, with D possibly called TRBD1 or TRBD2 (5 bases each). Trimming took 6 bases from V and 5 from J, leaving 13 bases between them. The V gene's germline CDR1 is MNHEY and CDR2 SVGAGI. The CDR3 sequence is 13 residues long. CDR3 sequence reads: CASSLIGAETQYF. DNA of the CDR3: TGTGCCAGCAGCCTCATCGGGGCCGAGACCCAGTACTTC.

This clonotype occurred many times. The genes are TRBV12-3 or TRBV12-4 and TRBJ2-6; D is possibly TRBD1 or TRBD2 (5 bases each). This CDR3 is built from 16 residues. The V end was cut by 7 bases, the J end by 3 bases, with 16 bases between. The CDR3 spells CASKPRDGDGANVLTF. The DNA for the CDR3 is TGTGCCAGCAAGCCGAGGGACGGAGATGGGGCCAACGTCCTGACTTTC.

Only a few counts were recorded for this clonotype. V is TRBV7-9 and J is TRBJ1-2, with D perhaps matching TRBD1 (5 bases). The length of the CDR3 is 17 residues. Trimming pared 5 bases from V and 2 bases from J, leaving 21 bases between. Germline CDR1 reads SEHNR; CDR2 reads FQNEAQ (reference sequence). The CDR3 DNA follows: TGTGCCAGCAGCCCCGGTGTGGGGCGGCTGACGAACTATGGCTACACCTTC. This codes for CASSPGVGRLTNYGYTF.

In this sample, this clonotype turned up a few times. V is TRBV19 and J is TRBJ2-5; 7 nucleotides agree with TRBD1. This CDR3 comprises 13 residues. Losses at the gene ends were 7 bases for V and 4 bases for J; bases not matched to a gene: 6. Germline lookup yields CDR1 LNHDA and CDR2 SQIVND (reference sequence). The CDR3 DNA is TGTGCCAGTATCGGAGCAGGGGGAGAGACCCAGTACTTC. It translates to CASIGAGGETQYF.

With regard to this clonotype: A much larger clone is a single base away; this may be a read error. The chain employs TRBV28 and TRBJ1-5; no firm D call. Germline V lookup: CDR1 MDHEN, CDR2 SYDVKM. Trimming shortened V by 7 bases and J by 4 bases, and 14 bases separated the two germline ends. The CDR3 extends over 14 amino acids. CDR3 in DNA: TGTGCCAGCACCCAAATGTCAGAAAATCAGCCCCAGCATTTT. Encoded protein: CASTQMSENQPQHF.

The chain employs TRBV4-1 and TRBJ2-3; 10 bases align to TRBD2. V was pared by 0 bases and J by 5 bases, with 11 bases of the junction left unmatched. CDR1 and CDR2 (germline): MGHRA, YSYEKL. The length of the CDR3 is 18 residues. The CDR3 is CASSQDVGAGGAIDTQYF. DNA for the CDR3: TGCGCCAGCAGCCAAGATGTAGGAGCGGGGGGGGCAATAGATACGCAGTATTTT.